This TCR beta chain is from a study of cytomegalovirus exposure and HLA in healthy donors. With 60 Vbeta and 13 Jbeta primers, the PCR was carried out. This table comes from immunoSEQ multiplex PCR, and its TCRdb copy is limited to in-frame clones, with some not included. Of under 200,000 clones in the sample, approximately 85% were seen once. Trimming removed 8 bases from V and 0 bases from J, with 13 bases in between. Germline V gene data show CDR1 as SNHLY and CDR2 as FYNNEI. CDR3 length: 14 amino acids. The chain combines TRBV2 with TRBJ1-1; the D is unclear. The sequence was collected from a woman under 30 in good health and CMV-seronegative. Specimen: PBMCs. The CDR3: CASLMRFMNTEAFF. For the CDR3, the DNA is TGTGCCAGCCTGATGCGGTTCATGAACACTGAAGCTTTCTTT.